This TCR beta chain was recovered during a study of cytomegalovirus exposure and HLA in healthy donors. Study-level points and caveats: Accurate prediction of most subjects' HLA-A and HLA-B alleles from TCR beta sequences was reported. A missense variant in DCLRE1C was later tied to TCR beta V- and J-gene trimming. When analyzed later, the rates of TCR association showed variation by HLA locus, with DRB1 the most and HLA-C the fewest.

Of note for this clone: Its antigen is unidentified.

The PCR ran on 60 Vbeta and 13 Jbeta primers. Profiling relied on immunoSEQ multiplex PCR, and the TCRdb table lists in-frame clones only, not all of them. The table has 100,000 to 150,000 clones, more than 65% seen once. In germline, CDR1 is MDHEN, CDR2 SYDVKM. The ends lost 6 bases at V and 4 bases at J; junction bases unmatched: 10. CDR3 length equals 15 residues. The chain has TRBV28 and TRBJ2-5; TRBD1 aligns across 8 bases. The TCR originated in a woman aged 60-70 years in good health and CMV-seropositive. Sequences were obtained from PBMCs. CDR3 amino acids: CASRLDRGVGETQYF. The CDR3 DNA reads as TGTGCCAGCAGACTTGACAGGGGTGTTGGAGAGACCCAGTACTTC.